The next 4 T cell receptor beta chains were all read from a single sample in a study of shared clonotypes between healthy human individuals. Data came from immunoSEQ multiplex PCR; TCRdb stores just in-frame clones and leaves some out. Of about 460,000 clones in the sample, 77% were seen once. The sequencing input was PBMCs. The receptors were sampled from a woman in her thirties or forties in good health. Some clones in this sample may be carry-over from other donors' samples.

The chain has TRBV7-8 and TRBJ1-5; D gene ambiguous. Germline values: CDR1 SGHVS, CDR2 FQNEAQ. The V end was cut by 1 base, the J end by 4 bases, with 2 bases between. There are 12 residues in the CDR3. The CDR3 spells CASSLGNQPQHF. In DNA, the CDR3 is TGTGCCAGCAGCTTAGGGAATCAGCCCCAGCATTTT.

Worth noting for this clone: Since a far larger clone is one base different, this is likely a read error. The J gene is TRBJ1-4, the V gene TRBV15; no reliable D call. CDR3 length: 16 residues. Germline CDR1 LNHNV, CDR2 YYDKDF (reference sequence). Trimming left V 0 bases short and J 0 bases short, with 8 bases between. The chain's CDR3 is CATSRDVATTNEKLFF. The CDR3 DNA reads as TGTGCCACCAGCAGAGATGTGGCCACAACTAATGAAAAACTGTTTTTT. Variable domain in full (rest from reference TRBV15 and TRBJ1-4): DAMVIQNPRYQVTQFGKPVTLSCSQTLNHNVMYWYQQKSSQAPKLLFHYYDKDFNNEADTPDNFQSRRPNTSFCFLDIRSPGLGDTAMYLCATSRDVATTNEKLFFGSGTQLSVL.

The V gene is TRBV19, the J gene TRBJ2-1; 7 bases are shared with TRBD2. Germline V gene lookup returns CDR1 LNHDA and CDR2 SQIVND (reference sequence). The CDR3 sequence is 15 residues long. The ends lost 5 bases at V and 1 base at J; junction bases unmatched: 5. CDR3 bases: TGTGCCAGTAGTCATCTAGCGGATTCCTACAATGAGCAGTTCTTC. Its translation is CASSHLADSYNEQFF.

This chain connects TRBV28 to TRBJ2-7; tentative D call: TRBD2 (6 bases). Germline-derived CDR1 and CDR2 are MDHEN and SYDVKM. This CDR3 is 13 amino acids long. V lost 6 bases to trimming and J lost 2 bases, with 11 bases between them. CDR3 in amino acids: CASRSSATYEQYF. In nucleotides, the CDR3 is TGTGCCAGCAGATCTAGCGCCACCTACGAGCAGTACTTC.